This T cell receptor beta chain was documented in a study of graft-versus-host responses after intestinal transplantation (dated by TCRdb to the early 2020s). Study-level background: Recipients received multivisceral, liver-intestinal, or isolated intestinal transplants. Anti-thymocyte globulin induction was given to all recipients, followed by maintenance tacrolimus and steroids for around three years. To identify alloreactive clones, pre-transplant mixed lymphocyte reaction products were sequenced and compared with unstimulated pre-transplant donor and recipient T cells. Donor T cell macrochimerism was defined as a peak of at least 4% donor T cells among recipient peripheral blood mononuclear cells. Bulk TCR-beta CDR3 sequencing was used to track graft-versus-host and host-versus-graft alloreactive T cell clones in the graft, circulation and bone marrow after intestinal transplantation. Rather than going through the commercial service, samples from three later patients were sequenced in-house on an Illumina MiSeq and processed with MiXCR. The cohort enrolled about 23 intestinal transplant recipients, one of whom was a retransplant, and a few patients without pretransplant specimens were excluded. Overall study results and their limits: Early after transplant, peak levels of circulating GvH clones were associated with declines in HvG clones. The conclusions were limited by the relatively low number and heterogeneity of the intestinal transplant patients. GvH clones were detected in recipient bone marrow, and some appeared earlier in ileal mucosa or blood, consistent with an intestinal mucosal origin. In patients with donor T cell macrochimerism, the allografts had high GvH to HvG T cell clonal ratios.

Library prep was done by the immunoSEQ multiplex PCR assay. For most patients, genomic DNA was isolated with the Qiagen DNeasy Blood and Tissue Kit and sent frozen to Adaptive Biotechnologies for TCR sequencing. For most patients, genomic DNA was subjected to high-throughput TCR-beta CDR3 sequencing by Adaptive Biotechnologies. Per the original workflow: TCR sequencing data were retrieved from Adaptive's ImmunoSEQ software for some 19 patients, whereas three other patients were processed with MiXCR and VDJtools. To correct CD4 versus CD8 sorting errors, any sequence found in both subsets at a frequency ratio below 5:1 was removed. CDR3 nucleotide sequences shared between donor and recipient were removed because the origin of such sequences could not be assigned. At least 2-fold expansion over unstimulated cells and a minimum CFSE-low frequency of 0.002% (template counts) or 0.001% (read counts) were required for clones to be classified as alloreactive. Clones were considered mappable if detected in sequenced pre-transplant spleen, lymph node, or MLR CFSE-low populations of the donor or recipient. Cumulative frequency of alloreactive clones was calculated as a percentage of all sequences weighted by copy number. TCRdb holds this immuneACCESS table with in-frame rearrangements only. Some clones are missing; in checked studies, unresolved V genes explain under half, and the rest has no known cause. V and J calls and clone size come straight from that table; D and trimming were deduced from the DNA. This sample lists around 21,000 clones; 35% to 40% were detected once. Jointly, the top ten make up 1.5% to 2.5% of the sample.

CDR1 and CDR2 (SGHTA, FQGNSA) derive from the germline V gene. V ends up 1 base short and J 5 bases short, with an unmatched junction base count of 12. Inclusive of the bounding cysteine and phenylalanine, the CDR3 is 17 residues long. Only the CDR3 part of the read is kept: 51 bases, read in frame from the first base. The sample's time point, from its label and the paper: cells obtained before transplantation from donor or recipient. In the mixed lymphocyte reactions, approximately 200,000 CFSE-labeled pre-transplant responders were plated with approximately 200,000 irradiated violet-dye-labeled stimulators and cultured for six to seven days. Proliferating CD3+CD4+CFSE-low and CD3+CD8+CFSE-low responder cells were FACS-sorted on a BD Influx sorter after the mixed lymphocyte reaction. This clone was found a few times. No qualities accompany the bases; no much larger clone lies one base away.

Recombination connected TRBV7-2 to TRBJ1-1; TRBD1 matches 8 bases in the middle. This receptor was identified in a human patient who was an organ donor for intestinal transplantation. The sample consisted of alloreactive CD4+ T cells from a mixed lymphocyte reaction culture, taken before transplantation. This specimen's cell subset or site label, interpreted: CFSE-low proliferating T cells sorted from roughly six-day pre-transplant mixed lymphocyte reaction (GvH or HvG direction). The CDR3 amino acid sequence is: CASSLGSVTGVGTEAFF. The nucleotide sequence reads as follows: TGTGCCAGCAGCTTAGGCTCAGTGACAGGGGTAGGGACTGAAGCTTTCTTT.